This T cell receptor (beta chain) was found in a study of Graves' ophthalmopathy and Graves' hyperthyroidism. RNA served as the template for amplifying TCR beta CDR3 regions. An opening RT-PCR round employed HTBI primers and preceded a second-round multiplex PCR. TCRdb re-called the multiplex PCR reads with MiXCR, one entry per CDR3 protein. In the table there are fewer than 600,000 distinct CDR3 sequences, approximately 15% of which are singletons. The CDR3 covers 16 residues. With 7 bases removed from V and 5 bases from J, the gap between germline ends came to 20 bases. The germline V gene encodes CDR1 MNHNS and CDR2 SASEGT. Enrollment excluded any patients with other autoimmune diseases, uncontrolled infections, pregnancy or lactation.

Input material: blood. This clonotype was obtained from a woman aged 25-40 years with Graves' ophthalmopathy. The chain uses TRBV6-1 and TRBJ2-2; possibly TRBD1 or TRBD2 for D (5 bases each). The CDR3 coding sequence is TGTGCCAGCACCCGGGACCAAAAATATTCAACCGGGGAGCTGTTTTTT. Protein: CASTRDQKYSTGELFF.